This T cell receptor (beta chain) was obtained from a study of identical twins. The CDR3 adds up to 8 amino acids, both ends counted. Germline V gene lookup returns CDR1 LGHDT and CDR2 YNNKEL (reference sequence). Healthy Caucasians were all of the donors. This clonotype was counted at least ten times. The conserved closing phenylalanine or tryptophan is absent in this CDR3, likely reflecting a read error. It is unclear where the CDR3 begins or ends on the DNA, so no DNA is shown, and the CDR3 is as TCRdb lists it. A single record per CDR3 protein comes from TCRdb applying MiXCR to the 5' RACE reads. Of 240,000 or so distinct CDR3 sequences listed, roughly 7% are singletons. These records were also assigned to another study, of yellow fever vaccine responses in identical twins.

The sequenced material came from memory (CD45RO+) T cells sorted from blood. This clonotype was sampled from a woman in her late teens or twenties in good health. The genes are TRBV3-1 and TRBJ1-2. The CDR3 reads CASDPVLL.